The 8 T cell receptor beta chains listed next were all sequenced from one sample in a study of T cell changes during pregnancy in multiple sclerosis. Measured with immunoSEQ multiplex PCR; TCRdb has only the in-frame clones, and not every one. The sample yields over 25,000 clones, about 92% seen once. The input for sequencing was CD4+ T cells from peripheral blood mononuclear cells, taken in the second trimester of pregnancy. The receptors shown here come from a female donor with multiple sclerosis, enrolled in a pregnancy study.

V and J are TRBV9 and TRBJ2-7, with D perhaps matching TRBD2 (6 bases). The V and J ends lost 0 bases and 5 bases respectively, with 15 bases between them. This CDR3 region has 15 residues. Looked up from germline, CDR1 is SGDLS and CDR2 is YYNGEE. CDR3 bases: TGTGCCAGCAGCGTAGAACGAGGCGGGGTCGACGAGCAGTACTTC. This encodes CASSVERGGVDEQYF.

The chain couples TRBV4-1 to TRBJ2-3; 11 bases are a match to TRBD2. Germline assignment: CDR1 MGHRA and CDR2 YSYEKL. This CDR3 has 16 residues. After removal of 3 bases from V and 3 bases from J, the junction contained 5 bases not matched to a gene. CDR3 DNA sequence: TGCGCCAGCAGCCAGCCGGGACTAGCGGTTACAGATACGCAGTATTTT. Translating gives CASSQPGLAVTDTQYF.

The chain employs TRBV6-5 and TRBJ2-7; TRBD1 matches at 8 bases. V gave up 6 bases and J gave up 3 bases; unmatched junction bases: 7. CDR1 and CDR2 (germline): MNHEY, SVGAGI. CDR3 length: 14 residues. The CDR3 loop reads CASRAGTGSYEQYF. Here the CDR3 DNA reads TGTGCCAGCAGGGCCGGGACAGGAAGCTACGAGCAGTACTTC.

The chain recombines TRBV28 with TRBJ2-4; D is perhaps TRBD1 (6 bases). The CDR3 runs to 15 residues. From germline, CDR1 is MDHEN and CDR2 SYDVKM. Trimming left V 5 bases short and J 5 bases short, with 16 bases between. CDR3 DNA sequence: TGTGCCAGCAGTCCGATGGGGACAAGACAAAACATTCAGTACTTC. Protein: CASSPMGTRQNIQYF.

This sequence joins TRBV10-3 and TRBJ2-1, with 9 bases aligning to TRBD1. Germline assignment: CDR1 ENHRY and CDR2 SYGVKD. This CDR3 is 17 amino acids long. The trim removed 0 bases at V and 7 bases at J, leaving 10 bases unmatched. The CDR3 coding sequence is TGTGCCATCAGTGAGTCGTTGGGACAGGGAACAAAAAATGAGCAGTTCTTC. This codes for CAISESLGQGTKNEQFF.

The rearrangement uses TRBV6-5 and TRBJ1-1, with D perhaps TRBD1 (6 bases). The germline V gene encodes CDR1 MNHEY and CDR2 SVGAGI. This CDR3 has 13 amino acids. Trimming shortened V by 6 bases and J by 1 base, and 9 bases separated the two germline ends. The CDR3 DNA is TGTGCCAGCAGAAGACAGGCGAACACTGAAGCTTTCTTT. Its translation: CASRRQANTEAFF.

The CDR3 sequence: CASSLRGRTSGRDEQFF. CDR3 DNA: TGTGCCAGCAGCTTAAGAGGGAGGACTAGCGGGAGGGATGAGCAGTTCTTC. This chain joins TRBV7-3 and TRBJ2-1; 15 nucleotides match TRBD2. This CDR3 is built from 17 residues. Trimming at V came to 1 base and at J to 8 bases, leaving 6 bases not matched to a gene. Germline CDR1 is SGHTA and CDR2 is FQGTGA.

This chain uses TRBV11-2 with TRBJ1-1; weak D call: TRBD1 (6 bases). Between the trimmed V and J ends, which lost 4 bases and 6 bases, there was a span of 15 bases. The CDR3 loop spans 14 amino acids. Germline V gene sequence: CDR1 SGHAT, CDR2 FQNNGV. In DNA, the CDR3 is TGTGCCAGCAGCTCTATACGAGGGGGTCCTGAAGCTTTCTTT. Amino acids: CASSSIRGGPEAFF.